Reported below is one T cell receptor beta chain. Its matching antigen is unknown. The data were produced by immunoSEQ multiplex PCR, yet TCRdb's version contains in-frame clones alone and is incomplete. The data contain some 63,000 clones, roughly 84% of them singletons. The data originate from a study of OX40 agonist ivuxolimab in advanced cancers. Study-level information: Patients assigned to dose escalation were diagnosed with hepatocellular carcinoma, melanoma, renal cell or head and neck cancer. Cohort: approximately 79% men, mean age about 60, aged roughly 23 to 79. Two cutaneous melanoma patients and one hepatocellular carcinoma patient, three in all, had partial responses.

General study findings and limits: Normalized expansion of T-cell clones was also low for some nonresponders.

Trimming shortened V by 2 bases and J by 0 bases, and 8 bases separated the two germline ends. Germline CDR1 reads SGHRS; CDR2 reads YFSETQ. The CDR3 loop spans 15 amino acids. The sample consisted of CD4+ or CD8+ T cells sorted from blood, taken in a trial of the OX40 agonist ivuxolimab. This receptor was obtained from an adult with an advanced solid tumor such as melanoma, head and neck, liver or kidney cancer. The chain recombines TRBV5-1 with TRBJ2-2, with D perhaps given as TRBD1 or TRBD2 (6 bases each). The CDR3 here is CASSFGGTNTGELFF. Written as DNA, the CDR3 is TGCGCCAGCAGCTTCGGGGGCACGAACACCGGGGAGCTGTTTTTT.